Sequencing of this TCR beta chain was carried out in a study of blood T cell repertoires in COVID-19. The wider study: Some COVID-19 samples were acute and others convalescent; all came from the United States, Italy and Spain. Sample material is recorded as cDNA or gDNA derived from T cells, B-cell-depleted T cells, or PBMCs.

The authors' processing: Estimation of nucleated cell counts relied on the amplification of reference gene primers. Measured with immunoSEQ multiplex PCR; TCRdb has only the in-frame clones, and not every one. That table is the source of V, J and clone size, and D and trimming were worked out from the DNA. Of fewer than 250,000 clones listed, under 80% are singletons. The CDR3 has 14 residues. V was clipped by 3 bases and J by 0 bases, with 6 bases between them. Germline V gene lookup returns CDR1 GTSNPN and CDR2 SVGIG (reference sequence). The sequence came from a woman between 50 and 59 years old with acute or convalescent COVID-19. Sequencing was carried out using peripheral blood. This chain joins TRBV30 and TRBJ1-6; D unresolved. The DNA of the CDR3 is TGTGCCTGGAGGGGGAGCTCCTATAATTCACCCCTCCACTTT. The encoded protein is CAWRGSSYNSPLHF.